This T cell receptor beta chain was obtained from a study of blood T cell repertoires in COVID-19. Some clones are missing from TCRdb's copy, which holds only in-frame ones; the method was immunoSEQ multiplex PCR. The table shows a few hundred thousand clones, with roughly four fifths occurring only once. This CDR3 spans 14 amino acids. Germline lookup yields CDR1 SEHNR and CDR2 FQNEAQ (reference sequence). With 5 bases removed from V and 2 bases from J, the gap between germline ends came to 11 bases. Enrolled through a virtual design, the participants were between about 18 and 100 years of age and came from 24 US areas.

The chain has TRBV7-9 and TRBJ2-3, with no clear D. The sequence derives from a man over 45 who had recovered from COVID-19. The sample comprised PBMCs or T cells enriched from blood (not recorded which). CDR3 protein: CASSPAGSTDTQYF. CDR3 bases: TGTGCCAGCAGCCCCGCAGGCTCCACAGATACGCAGTATTTT.